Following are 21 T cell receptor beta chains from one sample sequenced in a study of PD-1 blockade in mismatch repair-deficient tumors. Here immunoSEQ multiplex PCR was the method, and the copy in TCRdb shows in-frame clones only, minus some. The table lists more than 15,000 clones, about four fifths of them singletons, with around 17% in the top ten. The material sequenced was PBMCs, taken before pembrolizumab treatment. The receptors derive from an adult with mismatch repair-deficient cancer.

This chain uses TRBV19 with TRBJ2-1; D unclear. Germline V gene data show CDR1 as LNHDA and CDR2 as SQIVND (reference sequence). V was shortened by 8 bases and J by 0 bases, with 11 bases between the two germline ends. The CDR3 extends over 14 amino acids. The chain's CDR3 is CASAKATSYNEQFF. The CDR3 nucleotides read TGTGCCAGTGCGAAGGCCACCTCCTACAATGAGCAGTTCTTC. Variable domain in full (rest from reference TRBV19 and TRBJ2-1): DGGITQSPKYLFRKEGQNVTLSCEQNLNHDAMYWYRQDPGQGLRLIYYSQIVNDFQKGDIAEGYSVSREKKESFPLTVTSAQKNPTAFYLCASAKATSYNEQFFGPGTRLTVL.

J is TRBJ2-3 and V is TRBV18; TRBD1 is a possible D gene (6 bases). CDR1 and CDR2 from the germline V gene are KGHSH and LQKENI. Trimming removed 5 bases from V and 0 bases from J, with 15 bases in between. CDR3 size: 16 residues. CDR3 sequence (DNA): TGTGCCAGCTCATACGGGGACATTCCTAGCACAGATACGCAGTATTTT. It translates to CASSYGDIPSTDTQYF.

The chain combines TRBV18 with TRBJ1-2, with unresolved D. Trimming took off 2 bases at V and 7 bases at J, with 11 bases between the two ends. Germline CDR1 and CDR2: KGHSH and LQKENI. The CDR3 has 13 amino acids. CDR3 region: CASSPEGSLGYTF. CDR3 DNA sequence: TGTGCCAGCTCACCAGAAGGGAGCCTTGGCTACACCTTC.

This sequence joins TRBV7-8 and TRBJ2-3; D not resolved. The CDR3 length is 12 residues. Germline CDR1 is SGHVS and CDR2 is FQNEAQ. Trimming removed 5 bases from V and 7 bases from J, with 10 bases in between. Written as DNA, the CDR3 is TGTGCCAGCAGCCGGTCGAGGAATACGCAGTATTTT. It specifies CASSRSRNTQYF.

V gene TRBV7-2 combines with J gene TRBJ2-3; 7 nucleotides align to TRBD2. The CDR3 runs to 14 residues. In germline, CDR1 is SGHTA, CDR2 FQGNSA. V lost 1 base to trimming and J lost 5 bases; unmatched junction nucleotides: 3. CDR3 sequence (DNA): TGTGCCAGCAGCTTAGGCGGGAGCGTAGATACGCAGTATTTT. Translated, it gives CASSLGGSVDTQYF.

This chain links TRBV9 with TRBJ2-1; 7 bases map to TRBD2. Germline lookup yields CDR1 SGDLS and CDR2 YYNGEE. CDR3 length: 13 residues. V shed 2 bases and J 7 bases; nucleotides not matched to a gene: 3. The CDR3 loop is CASSVGGGNEQFF. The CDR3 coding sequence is TGTGCCAGCAGCGTCGGGGGAGGGAATGAGCAGTTCTTC.

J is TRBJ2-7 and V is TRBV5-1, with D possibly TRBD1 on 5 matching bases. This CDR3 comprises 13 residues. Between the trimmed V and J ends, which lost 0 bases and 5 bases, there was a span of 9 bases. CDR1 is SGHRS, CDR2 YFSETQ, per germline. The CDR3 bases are TGCGCCAGCAGCTTGGAACCAGGGAACGAGCAGTACTTC. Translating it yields CASSLEPGNEQYF.

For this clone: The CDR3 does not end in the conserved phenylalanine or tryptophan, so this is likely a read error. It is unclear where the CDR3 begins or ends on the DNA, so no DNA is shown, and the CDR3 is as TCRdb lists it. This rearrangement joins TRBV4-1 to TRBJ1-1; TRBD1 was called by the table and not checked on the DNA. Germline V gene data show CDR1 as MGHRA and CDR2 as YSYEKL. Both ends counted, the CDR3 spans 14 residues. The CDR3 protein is CASSEAGGRKGLTL.

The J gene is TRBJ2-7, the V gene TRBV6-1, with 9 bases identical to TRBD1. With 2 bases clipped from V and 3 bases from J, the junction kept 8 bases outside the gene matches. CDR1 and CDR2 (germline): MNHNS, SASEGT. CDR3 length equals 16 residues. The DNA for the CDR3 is TGTGCCAGCAGTGAACCTCCCCCGACAGGGGGCTACGAGCAGTACTTC. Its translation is CASSEPPPTGGYEQYF.

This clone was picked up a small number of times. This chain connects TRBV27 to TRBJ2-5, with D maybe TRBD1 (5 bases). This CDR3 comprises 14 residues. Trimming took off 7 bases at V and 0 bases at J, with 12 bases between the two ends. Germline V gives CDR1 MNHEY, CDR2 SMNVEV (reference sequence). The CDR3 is CASIRGSHQETQYF. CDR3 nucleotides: TGTGCCAGCATAAGGGGCAGTCACCAAGAGACCCAGTACTTC.

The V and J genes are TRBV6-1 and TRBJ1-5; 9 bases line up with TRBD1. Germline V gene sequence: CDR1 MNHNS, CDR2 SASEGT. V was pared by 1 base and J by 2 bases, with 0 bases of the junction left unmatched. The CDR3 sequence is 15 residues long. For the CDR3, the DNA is TGTGCCAGCAGTGAAGGGACAGGGGGCAATCAGCCCCAGCATTTT. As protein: CASSEGTGGNQPQHF.

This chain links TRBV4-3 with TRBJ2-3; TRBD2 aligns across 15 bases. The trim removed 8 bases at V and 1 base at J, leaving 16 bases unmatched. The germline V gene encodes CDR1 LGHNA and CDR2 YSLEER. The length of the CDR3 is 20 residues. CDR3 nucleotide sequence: TGCGCCAGCCCCTCCGACCGGACTAGCGGGAGGGTACGACGCACAGATACGCAGTATTTT. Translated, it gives CASPSDRTSGRVRRTDTQYF.

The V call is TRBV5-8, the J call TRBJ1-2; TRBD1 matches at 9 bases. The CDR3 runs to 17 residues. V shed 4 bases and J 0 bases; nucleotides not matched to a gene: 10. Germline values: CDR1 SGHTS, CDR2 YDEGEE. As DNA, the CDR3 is TGTGCCAGCAGCCGAGGACAGGGGATAGTAGCTAACTATGGCTACACCTTC. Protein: CASSRGQGIVANYGYTF.

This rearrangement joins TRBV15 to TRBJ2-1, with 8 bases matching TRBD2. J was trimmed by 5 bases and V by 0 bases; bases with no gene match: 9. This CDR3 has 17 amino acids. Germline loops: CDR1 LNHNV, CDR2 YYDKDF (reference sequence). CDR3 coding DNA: TGTGCCACCAGCAGAGATCGAGGGAGCGGGAGAAACAATGAGCAGTTCTTC. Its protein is CATSRDRGSGRNNEQFF. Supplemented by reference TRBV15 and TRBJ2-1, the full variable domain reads DAMVIQNPRYQVTQFGKPVTLSCSQTLNHNVMYWYQQKSSQAPKLLFHYYDKDFNNEADTPDNFQSRRPNTSFCFLDIRSPGLGDTAMYLCATSRDRGSGRNNEQFFGPGTRLTVL.

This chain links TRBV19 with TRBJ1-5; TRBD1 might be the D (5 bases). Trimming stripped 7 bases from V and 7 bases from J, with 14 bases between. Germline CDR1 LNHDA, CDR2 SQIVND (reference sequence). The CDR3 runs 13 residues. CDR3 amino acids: CASNNPGVQPQHF. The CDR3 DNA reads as TGTGCCAGTAACAATCCGGGGGTACAGCCCCAGCATTTT.

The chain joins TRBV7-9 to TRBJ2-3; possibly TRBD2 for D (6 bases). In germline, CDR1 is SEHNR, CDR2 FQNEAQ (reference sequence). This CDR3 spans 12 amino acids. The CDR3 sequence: CVEGLSTDTQYF. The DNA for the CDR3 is TGTGTCGAGGGACTTAGCACAGATACGCAGTATTTT.

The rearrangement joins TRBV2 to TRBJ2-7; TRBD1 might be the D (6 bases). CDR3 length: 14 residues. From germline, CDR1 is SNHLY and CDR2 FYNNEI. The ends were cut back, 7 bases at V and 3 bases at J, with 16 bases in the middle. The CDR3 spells CASKGQGLLYEQYF. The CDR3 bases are TGTGCCAGCAAAGGCCAGGGGCTACTCTACGAGCAGTACTTC.

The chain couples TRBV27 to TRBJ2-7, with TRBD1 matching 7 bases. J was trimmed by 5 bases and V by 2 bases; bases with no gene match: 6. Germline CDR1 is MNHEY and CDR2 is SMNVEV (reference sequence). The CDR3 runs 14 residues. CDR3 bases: TGTGCCAGCAGTTTACGAGGACAGGTTCACGAGCAGTACTTC. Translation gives CASSLRGQVHEQYF.

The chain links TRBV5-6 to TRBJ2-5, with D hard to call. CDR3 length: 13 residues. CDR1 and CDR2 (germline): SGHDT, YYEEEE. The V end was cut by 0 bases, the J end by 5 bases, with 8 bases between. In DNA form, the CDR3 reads TGTGCCAGCAGCTTGGGTGCTCGGGAGACCCAGTACTTC. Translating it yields CASSLGARETQYF. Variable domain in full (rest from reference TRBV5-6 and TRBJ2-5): DAGVTQSPTHLIKTRGQQVTLRCSPKSGHDTVSWYQQALGQGPQFIFQYYEEEERQRGNFPDRFSGHQFPNYSSELNVNALLLGDSALYLCASSLGARETQYFGPGTRLLVL.

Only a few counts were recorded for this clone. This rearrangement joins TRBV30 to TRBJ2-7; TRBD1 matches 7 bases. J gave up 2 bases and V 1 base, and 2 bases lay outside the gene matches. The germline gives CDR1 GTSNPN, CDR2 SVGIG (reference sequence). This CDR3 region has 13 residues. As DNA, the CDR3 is TGTGCCTGGAGTGGCGACAGGGCCTACGAGCAGTACTTC. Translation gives CAWSGDRAYEQYF.

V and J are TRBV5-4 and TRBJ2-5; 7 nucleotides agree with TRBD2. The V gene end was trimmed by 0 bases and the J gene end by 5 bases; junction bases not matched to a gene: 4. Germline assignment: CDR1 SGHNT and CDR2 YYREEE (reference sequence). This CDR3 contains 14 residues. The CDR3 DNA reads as TGTGCCAGCAGCTTGGGCGGGAGTGAGGAGACCCAGTACTTC. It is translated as CASSLGGSEETQYF.